This T cell receptor beta chain stems from a study of response to subunit inactivated influenza vaccine (dated by TCRdb to 2016 to 2019). With respect to the entire study: To follow how T cells responded to a trivalent subunit inactivated influenza vaccine, the researchers relied on deep quantitative profiling of the T cell receptor repertoire. What the study reported, not specific to this receptor: The authors proposed that each seasonal influenza vaccination may bring in only a limited number of new T cells.

Libraries were built with RT-PCR. The sequencer listed for this sample is Illumina HiSeq 2500. The raw public reads went through TCRdb reprocessing: fastp at Q25, MiXCR clone calling, in-frame beta chains kept. Under each unique CDR3 protein, matching rows form one entry showing the most common genes and DNA. Here the sample has about 530,000 distinct CDR3 sequences; 10% to 15% occur a single time. About an eighth of the sample is taken by the ten largest. The time point label here, explained by the study, means: 45 days after influenza vaccine administration. Germline trimming amounts to 0 bases on V and 3 bases on J, with 5 as the count of junction bases outside the gene matches. The germline V gene (reference sequence) specifies DFQATT as CDR1 and SNEGSKA as CDR2. The CDR3 runs 14 amino acids, cysteine and phenylalanine included. Of all the DNA, just the CDR3 is kept, 42 bases in frame from base 1.

Ten or more counts support this clonotype. The antigen it binds to is not known. No much larger clonotype is one base removed from it; base qualities were not supplied. The rearrangement combines TRBV20-1 with TRBJ2-7, with 7 central nucleotides matching TRBD2. The source was PBMCs from blood, collected 45 days after vaccination. The TCR sequence derives from a man aged 50 to 59 who received an inactivated influenza vaccine. Donor details come from another sample of the same person, matched by shared clones. For the CDR3, the sequence is CSARDSGRGYEQYF. The sequence in DNA is TGCAGTGCTAGAGATTCAGGGAGGGGCTACGAGCAGTACTTC.